These 4 T cell receptor beta chains came from one sample sequenced in a study of cytomegalovirus exposure and HLA in healthy donors. Assay: immunoSEQ multiplex PCR; the TCRdb copy retains only in-frame clones and omits some. The data contain 50,000 or so clones, approximately 93% of them singletons. The source material was PBMCs. These receptors were taken from a woman aged 18-29 years in good health and CMV-seropositive.

This chain links TRBV7-6 with TRBJ2-7; TRBD2 is a possible D gene (5 bases). Germline CDR1 reads SGHVS; CDR2 reads FNYEAQ. V was cut by 5 bases and J by 3 bases, with 14 bases left in between. This CDR3 contains 14 residues. In nucleotides, the CDR3 is TGTGCCAGCAGCCCCGGGGAGAGGCTCTACGAGCAGTACTTC. This translates into CASSPGERLYEQYF. Supplemented by reference TRBV7-6 and TRBJ2-7, the full variable domain reads GAGVSQSPRYKVTKRGQDVALRCDPISGHVSLYWYRQALGQGPEFLTYFNYEAQQDKSGLPNDRFSAERPEGSISTLTIQRTEQRDSAMYRCASSPGERLYEQYFGPGTRLTVT.

This sequence joins TRBV6-4 and TRBJ2-3; no clear D gene. This CDR3 is 13 amino acids long. The germline V gene encodes CDR1 MRHNA and CDR2 SNTAGT. Between the trimmed V and J ends, which lost 5 bases and 0 bases, there was a span of 6 bases. This CDR3 is CASSITSTDTQYF. The CDR3 nucleotides read TGTGCCAGCAGTATAACTAGCACAGATACGCAGTATTTT.

The rearrangement uses TRBV5-1 and TRBJ2-5; tentatively, D is TRBD1 (6 bases). The V end was cut by 3 bases, the J end by 0 bases, with 15 bases between. Germline CDR1 SGHRS, CDR2 YFSETQ. The CDR3 length is 16 residues. CDR3 loop: CASSYGQTKYQETQYF. The DNA of the CDR3 is TGCGCCAGCAGCTATGGACAGACCAAGTACCAAGAGACCCAGTACTTC.

CDR3 DNA: TGTGCCAGCAGCTCCGGGACTACCAACAATGAGCAGTTCTTC. Translation: CASSSGTTNNEQFF. The chain recombines TRBV7-3 with TRBJ2-1; 7 nucleotides match TRBD2. The length of the CDR3 is 14 residues. CDR1 and CDR2 from the germline V gene are SGHTA and FQGTGA. V was clipped by 4 bases and J by 5 bases; unmatched bases: 5.